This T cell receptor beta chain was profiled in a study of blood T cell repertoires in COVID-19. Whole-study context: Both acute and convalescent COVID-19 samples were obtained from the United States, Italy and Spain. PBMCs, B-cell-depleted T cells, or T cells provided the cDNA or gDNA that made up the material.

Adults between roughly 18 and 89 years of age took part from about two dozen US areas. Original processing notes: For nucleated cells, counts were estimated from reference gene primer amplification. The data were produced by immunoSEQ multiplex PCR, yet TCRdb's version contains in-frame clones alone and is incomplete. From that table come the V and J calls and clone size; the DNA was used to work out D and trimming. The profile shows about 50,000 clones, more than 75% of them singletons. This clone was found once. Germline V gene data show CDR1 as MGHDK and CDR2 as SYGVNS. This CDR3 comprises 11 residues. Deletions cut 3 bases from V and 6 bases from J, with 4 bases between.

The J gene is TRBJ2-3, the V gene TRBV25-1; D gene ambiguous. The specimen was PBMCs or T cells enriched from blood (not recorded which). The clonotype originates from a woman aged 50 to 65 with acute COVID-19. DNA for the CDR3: TGTGCCAGCAGTGAGAGGGATACGCAGTATTTT. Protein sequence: CASSERDTQYF.